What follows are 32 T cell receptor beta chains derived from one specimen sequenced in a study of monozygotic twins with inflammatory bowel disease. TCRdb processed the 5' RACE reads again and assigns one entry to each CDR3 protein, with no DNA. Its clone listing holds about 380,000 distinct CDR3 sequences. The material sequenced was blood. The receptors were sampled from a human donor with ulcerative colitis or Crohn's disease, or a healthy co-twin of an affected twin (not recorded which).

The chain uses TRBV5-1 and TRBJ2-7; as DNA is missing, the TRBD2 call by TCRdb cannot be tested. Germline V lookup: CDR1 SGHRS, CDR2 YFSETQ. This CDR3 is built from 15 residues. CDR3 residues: CASSASGTKSYEQYF.

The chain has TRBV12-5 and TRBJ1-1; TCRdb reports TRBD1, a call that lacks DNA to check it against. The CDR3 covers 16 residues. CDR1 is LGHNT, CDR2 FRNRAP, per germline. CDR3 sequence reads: CASGFLVWGADTEAFF.

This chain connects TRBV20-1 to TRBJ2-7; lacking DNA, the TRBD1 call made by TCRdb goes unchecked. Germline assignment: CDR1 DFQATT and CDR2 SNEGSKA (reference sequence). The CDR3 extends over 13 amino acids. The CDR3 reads CSAPAGQGGEQYF.

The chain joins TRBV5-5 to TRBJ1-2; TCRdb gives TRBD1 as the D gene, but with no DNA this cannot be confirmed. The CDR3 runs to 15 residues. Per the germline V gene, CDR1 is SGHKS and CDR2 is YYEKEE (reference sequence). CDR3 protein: CASSSIGTGGRGYTF.

The chain's CDR3 is CSARASGGAFYEQYF. This chain uses TRBV20-1 with TRBJ2-7; the D gene TCRdb calls, TRBD2, cannot be checked with no DNA. The germline V gene encodes CDR1 DFQATT and CDR2 SNEGSKA (reference sequence). CDR3 length: 15 amino acids.

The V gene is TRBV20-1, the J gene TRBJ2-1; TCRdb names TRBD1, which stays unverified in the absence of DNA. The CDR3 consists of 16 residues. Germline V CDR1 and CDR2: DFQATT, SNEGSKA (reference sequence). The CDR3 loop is CSARATNRDRGHEQFF.

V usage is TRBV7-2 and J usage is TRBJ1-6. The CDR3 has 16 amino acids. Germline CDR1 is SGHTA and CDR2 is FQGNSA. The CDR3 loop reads CASSIAFGLDNSPLHF.

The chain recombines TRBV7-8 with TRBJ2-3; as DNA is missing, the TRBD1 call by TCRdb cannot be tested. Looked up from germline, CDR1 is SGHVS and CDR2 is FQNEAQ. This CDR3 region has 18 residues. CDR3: CASSLAYYAVTRTDTQYF.

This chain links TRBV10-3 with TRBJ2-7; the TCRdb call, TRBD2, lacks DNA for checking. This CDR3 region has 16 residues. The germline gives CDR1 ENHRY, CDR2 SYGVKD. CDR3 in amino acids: CAISESGLAGGYEQYF.

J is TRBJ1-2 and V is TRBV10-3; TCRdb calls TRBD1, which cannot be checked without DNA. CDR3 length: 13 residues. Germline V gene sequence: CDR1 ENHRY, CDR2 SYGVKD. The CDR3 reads CAITSTGGYGYTF.

The CDR3 region is CASSRTGGLRETQYF. The chain employs TRBV6-1 and TRBJ2-5; the D call from TCRdb, TRBD1, cannot be confirmed without DNA. This CDR3 has 15 amino acids. From germline, CDR1 is MNHNS and CDR2 SASEGT.

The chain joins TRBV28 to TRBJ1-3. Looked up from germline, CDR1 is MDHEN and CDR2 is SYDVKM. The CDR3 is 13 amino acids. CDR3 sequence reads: CASRITGGNTIYF. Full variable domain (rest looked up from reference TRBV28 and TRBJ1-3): DVKVTQSSRYLVKRTGEKVFLECVQDMDHENMFWYRQDPGLGLRLIYFSYDVKMKEKGDIPEGYSVSREKKERFSLILESASTNQTSMYLCASRITGGNTIYFGEGSWLTVV.

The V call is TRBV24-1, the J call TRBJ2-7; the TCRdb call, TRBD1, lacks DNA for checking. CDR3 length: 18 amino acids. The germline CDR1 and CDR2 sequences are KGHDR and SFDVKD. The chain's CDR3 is CATPEGGPSVLRSYEQYF.

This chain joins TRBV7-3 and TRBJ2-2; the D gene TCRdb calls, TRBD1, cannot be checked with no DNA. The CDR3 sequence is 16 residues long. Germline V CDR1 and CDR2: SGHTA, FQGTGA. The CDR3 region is CASRFSGQLNTGELFF.

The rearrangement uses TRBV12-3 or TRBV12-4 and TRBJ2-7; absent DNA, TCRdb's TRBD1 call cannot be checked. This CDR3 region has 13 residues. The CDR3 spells CASSLRQGHEQYF.

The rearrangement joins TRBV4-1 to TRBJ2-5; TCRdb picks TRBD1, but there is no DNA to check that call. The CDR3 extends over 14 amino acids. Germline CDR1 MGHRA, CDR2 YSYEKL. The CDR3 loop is CASSPQTGKETQYF.

CDR3 in amino acids: CASSAGTTSTDTQYF. This chain connects TRBV9 to TRBJ2-3; TCRdb outputs TRBD2, but without DNA this stays unchecked. Germline V gene sequence: CDR1 SGDLS, CDR2 YYNGEE. This CDR3 is built from 15 residues. The full variable domain, rest sourced from reference TRBV9 and TRBJ2-3, is DSGVTQTPKHLITATGQRVTLRCSPRSGDLSVYWYQQSLDQGLQFLIQYYNGEERAKGNILERFSAQQFPDLHSELNLSSLELGDSALYFCASSAGTTSTDTQYFGPGTRLTVL.

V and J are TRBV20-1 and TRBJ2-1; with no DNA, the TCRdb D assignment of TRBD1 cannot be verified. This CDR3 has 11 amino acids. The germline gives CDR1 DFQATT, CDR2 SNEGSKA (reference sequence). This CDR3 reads CSADRTNEQFF.

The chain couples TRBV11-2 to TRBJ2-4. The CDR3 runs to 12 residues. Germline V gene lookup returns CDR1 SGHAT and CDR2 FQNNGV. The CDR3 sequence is CASSLVGVACYF.

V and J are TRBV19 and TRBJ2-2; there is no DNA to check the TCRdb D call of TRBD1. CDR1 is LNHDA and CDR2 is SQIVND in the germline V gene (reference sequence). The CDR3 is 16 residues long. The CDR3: CASSPWSGSNTGELFF.

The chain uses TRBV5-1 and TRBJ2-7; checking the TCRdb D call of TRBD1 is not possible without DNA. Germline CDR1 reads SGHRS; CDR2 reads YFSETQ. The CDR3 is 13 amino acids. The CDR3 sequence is CASSDRPDYEQYF.

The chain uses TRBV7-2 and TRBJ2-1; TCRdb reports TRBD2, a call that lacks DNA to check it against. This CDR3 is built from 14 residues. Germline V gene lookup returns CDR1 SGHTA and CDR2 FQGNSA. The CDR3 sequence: CASNTRTSANEQFF.

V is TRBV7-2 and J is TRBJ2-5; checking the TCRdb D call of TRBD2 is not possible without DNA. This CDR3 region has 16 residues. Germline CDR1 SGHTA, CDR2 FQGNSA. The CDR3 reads CASSPRSGDRHQTQYF.

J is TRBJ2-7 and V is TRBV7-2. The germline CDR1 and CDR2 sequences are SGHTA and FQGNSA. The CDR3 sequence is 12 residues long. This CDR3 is CASSLVRYEQYF.

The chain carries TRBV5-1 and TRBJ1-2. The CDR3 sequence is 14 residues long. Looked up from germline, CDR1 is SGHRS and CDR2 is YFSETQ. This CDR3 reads CASGNSAPNYGYTF.

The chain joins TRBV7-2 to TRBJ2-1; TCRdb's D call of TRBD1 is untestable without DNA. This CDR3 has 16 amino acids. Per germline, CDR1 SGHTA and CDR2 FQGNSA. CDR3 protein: CASSLQGSSSYNEQFF.

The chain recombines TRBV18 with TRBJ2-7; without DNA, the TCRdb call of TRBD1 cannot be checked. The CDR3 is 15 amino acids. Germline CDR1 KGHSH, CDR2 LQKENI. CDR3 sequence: CASSRGTTTTGEQYF.

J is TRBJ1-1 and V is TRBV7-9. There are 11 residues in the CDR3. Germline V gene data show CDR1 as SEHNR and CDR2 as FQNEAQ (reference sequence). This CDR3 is CASSPQTEAFF.

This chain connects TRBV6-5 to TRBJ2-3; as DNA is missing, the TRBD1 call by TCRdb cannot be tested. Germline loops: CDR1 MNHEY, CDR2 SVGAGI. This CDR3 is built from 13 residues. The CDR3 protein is CASRGGFTDTQYF.

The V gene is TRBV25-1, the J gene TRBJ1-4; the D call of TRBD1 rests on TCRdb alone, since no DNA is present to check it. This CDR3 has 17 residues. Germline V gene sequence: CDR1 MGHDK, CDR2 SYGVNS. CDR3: CASSEQGAEAYSEKLFF.

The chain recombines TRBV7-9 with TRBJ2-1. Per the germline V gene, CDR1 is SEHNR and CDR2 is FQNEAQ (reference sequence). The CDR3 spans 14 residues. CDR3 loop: CASSLRTTDNEQFF.

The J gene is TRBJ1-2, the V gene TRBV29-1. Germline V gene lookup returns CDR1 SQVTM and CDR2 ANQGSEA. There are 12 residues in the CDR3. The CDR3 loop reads CSVVEEAYGYTF.